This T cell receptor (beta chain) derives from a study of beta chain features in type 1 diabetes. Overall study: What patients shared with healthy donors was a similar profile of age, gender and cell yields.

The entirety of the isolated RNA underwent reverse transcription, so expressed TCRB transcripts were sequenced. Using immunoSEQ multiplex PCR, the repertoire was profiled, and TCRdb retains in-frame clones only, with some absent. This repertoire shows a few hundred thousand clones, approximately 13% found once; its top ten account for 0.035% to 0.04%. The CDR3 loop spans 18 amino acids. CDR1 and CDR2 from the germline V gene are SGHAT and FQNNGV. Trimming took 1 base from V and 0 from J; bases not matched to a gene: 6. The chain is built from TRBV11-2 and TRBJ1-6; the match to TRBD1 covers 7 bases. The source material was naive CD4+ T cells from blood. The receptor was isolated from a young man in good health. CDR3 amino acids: CASSLGLQGSSYNSPLHF. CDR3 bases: TGTGCCAGCAGCTTAGGTCTACAGGGGAGCTCCTATAATTCACCCCTCCACTTT.